These T cell receptor beta chains were read from a single sample in a study of T-cell reconstitution after alpha-beta-depleted transplantation in children. Via MiXCR, TCRdb re-called the PCR reads, giving one row per CDR3 protein. This table has roughly 490,000 distinct CDR3 sequences, more than 9.5% appearing once. The sample was PBMCs, mostly from graft donor cells, taken 180 days after TCRalphabeta/CD19-depleted stem cell transplant. All receptors derive from a female patient aged 2-15 years who had a stem cell transplant for aplastic anemia, so the T cells may come from the graft donor. Both conserved end residues are part of each CDR3. D genes are given only for firm matches. Not every row has a clone size; where given, it reads once, few, many or a size class.

size	V	J	D	CDR3
NA	TRBV28	TRBJ2-2	NA	CASSWSENTGELFF
many	TRBV12-3/TRBV12-4	TRBJ2-5	NA	CASRTSGSFLETQYF
few	TRBV5-1	TRBJ2-5	NA	CASSFTGDVQETQYF
many	TRBV4-3	TRBJ2-1	NA	CASSRDHFEQFF
NA	TRBV11-2	TRBJ1-6	NA	CASSTARVNSPLHF
NA	TRBV12-3/TRBV12-4	TRBJ1-5	NA	CASSAGTVPNQPQHF
NA	TRBV9	TRBJ2-3	NA	CASSEGTTDTQYF
NA	TRBV18	TRBJ2-3	NA	CASSPPMVQDTQYF
NA	TRBV7-2	TRBJ1-4	NA	CASSLATGRGEKLFF
few	TRBV15	TRBJ2-5	NA	CATSTMRGGETQYF
few	TRBV4-3	TRBJ1-1	NA	CASSQFRDGHTEAFF
many	TRBV28	TRBJ2-3	TRBD1	CASRRQGGTDTQYF
few	TRBV5-6	TRBJ1-5	NA	CASSFGGISASYQPQHF
many	TRBV7-2	TRBJ1-2	NA	CASSFAASYGYTF
many	TRBV29-1	TRBJ2-1	TRBD2	CSVRLAGVFVRADEQFF
few	TRBV6-1	TRBJ2-7	NA	CASSEAGGGGSYEQYF
few	TRBV7-9	TRBJ2-1	TRBD1	CASSPDRYTYNEQFF
few	TRBV7-6	TRBJ2-1	NA	CASSLSVEAYNEQFF
NA	TRBV6-2/TRBV6-3	TRBJ2-1	NA	CASSYRESLRFNEQFF
NA	TRBV6-6	TRBJ2-7	TRBD2	CASSYLAGGPGYF
NA	TRBV29-1	TRBJ1-4	NA	CSVAPSANEKLFF
many	TRBV29-1	TRBJ1-3	NA	CSVGRDVGNTIYF
few	TRBV6-5	TRBJ2-5	NA	CASSYGELEETQYF
few	TRBV7-9	TRBJ1-2	NA	CASSSLKGSGYGYTF
NA	TRBV3-1	TRBJ2-2	TRBD1	CASSLQGDRRTGELFF
few	TRBV5-1	TRBJ1-4	TRBD1	CASTYSGTGNEKLFF
NA	TRBV24-1	TRBJ2-2	NA	CATSDYTAGELFF
NA	TRBV4-2	TRBJ1-4	TRBD1	CASSRPLRDSDLSTNEKLFF
few	TRBV7-2	TRBJ2-7	TRBD2	CASSLHSGRDALEQYF
NA	TRBV7-2	TRBJ1-1	TRBD1	CASSPKGASEAFF
NA	TRBV5-1	TRBJ2-5	NA	CASSLVGAEETQYF
NA	TRBV7-2	TRBJ2-7	TRBD1	CASSQEGQSYEQYF
many	TRBV5-5	TRBJ2-3	TRBD1	CASSRPTGTGKADTQYF
NA	TRBV28	TRBJ2-5	NA	CASSFPTGTSGTQYF
few	TRBV7-2	TRBJ2-5	TRBD2	CASSLAWDGVDRGEETQYF
NA	TRBV11-3	TRBJ2-2	NA	CASSKWGRQLTDTGELFF
few	TRBV7-9	TRBJ2-5	NA	CASSPESTGKRGTELQETQYF
few	TRBV30	TRBJ2-7	NA	CAWSRGQSGHEQYF
many	TRBV9	TRBJ2-6	NA	CASSVRGSGTNVLTF
NA	TRBV7-9	TRBJ2-1	NA	CASSLQAIPVSVNEQFF
few	TRBV7-8	TRBJ2-3	NA	CASSWGLWESDTQYF
many	TRBV6-2/TRBV6-3	TRBJ2-7	TRBD2	CASSFRLAESYEQYF
NA	TRBV27	TRBJ1-2	NA	CASSPLLPLDGYTF
NA	TRBV14	TRBJ2-2	NA	CASSQEFLGPFSGELFF